This T cell receptor (beta chain) was sequenced during a study of beta chain features in type 1 diabetes. Findings and caveats of the study: The study found moderately but significantly shorter TCRB CDR3s in all four CD4+ subsets of Type 1 diabetes patients.

Germline V gene sequence: CDR1 SEHNR, CDR2 FQNEAQ (reference sequence). This CDR3 comprises 17 residues. V gave up 5 bases and J gave up 7 bases, with 24 bases separating them. The isolated RNA, all of it, was reverse transcribed, so expressed TCRB transcripts were what got sequenced. Repertoires were generated with immunoSEQ multiplex PCR, while TCRdb's copy carries only in-frame clones and drops some. The data hold 310,000 or so clones, with approximately 16% observed a single time. Comments on this clone: Its target is unknown.

What was sequenced was naive CD4+ T cells from blood. The clonotype comes from a man aged 18 to 30 with type 1 diabetes. This chain connects TRBV7-9 to TRBJ2-1, with D possibly being TRBD2 (6 bases). This CDR3 is CASSTLRRRGLVNEQFF. In nucleotides, the CDR3 is TGTGCCAGCAGCACTCTTCGGCGGCGGGGTCTGGTAAATGAGCAGTTCTTC.